The 23 T cell receptor beta chains below all came from one sample that was sequenced in a study of PD-1 blockade in classical Hodgkin lymphoma. Time point reported: cycle 4 day 1 (C4D1), after more than five weeks of nivolumab. Every patient experienced relapse after autologous stem cell transplantation, and brentuximab vedotin exposure varied. Measured with immunoSEQ multiplex PCR; TCRdb has only the in-frame clones, and not every one. The data contain tens of thousands of clones, around 69% of them singletons. Sequenced here: peripheral blood mononuclear cells (PBMCs), sampled before the fourth cycle of nivolumab. Receptor source: a human donor with classical Hodgkin lymphoma.

The chain is built from TRBV13 and TRBJ2-7; the match to TRBD2 covers 10 bases. The CDR3 extends over 14 amino acids. Trimming removed 8 bases from V and 6 bases from J; junction bases left unmatched: 10. Germline values: CDR1 PRHDT, CDR2 FYEKMQ (reference sequence). The CDR3 bases are TGTGCCAGCCGACGAAGCGGGGGGGCCGCCGAGCAGTACTTC. It yields the protein CASRRSGGAAEQYF.

The chain uses TRBV5-1 and TRBJ2-3; D is unresolved. V lost 2 bases and J lost 3, with 19 bases in between. There are 17 residues in the CDR3. Germline V gene data show CDR1 as SGHRS and CDR2 as YFSETQ. The CDR3 here is CASSFQGRTFETDTQYF. DNA of the CDR3: TGCGCCAGCAGCTTCCAAGGCAGGACGTTTGAAACAGATACGCAGTATTTT.

This clone was counted a single time. The V call is TRBV4-1, the J call TRBJ1-4; 7 nucleotides agree with TRBD1. Trimming cost V 2 bases and J 11 bases; bases outside gene matches: 14. The CDR3 spans 16 residues. Germline V gene sequence: CDR1 MGHRA, CDR2 YSYEKL. The CDR3 region is CASSQTPDRSLEKLFF. DNA for the CDR3: TGCGCCAGCAGCCAAACGCCGGACAGGTCGCTGGAGAAACTGTTTTTT.

The chain recombines TRBV7-2 with TRBJ2-3; the match to TRBD2 covers 7 bases. The junction had 1 base not matched to a gene; V was cut back by 2 bases and J by 5 bases. The germline gives CDR1 SGHTA, CDR2 FQGNSA. This CDR3 is 13 amino acids long. CDR3 sequence: CASSLSGEDTQYF. In DNA, the CDR3 is TGTGCCAGCAGCTTAAGCGGGGAAGATACGCAGTATTTT.

The gene calls are TRBV5-1 and TRBJ2-7, with D possibly TRBD1 on 6 matching bases. The CDR3 loop spans 15 amino acids. CDR1 and CDR2 (germline): SGHRS, YFSETQ. Deletions cut 0 bases from V and 0 bases from J, with 10 bases between. CDR3 residues: CASSLDQGNSYEQYF. The CDR3 DNA reads as TGCGCCAGCAGCTTGGATCAGGGGAACTCCTACGAGCAGTACTTC.

The chain combines TRBV28 with TRBJ2-7; no reliable D call. The germline V gene has CDR1 MDHEN and CDR2 SYDVKM. This CDR3 comprises 11 residues. The V end lost 3 bases, the J end lost 3 bases, and 3 bases lay between the germline ends. The CDR3 coding sequence is TGTGCCAGCAGTTTTCACTACGAGCAGTACTTC. This translates into CASSFHYEQYF.

J is TRBJ1-1 and V is TRBV4-1; TRBD1 agrees at 7 bases. The CDR3 has 17 residues. The junction had 8 bases not matched to a gene; V was cut back by 1 base and J by 0 bases. CDR1 and CDR2 from the germline V gene are MGHRA and YSYEKL. CDR3: CASSQVSGTVMNTEAFF. Here the CDR3 DNA reads TGCGCCAGCAGCCAAGTGTCCGGGACAGTCATGAACACTGAAGCTTTCTTT.

The rearrangement uses TRBV19 and TRBJ1-2; the match to TRBD1 covers 9 bases. Unmatched junction bases numbered 6, after V lost 5 bases and J lost 5 bases. Germline V gene sequence: CDR1 LNHDA, CDR2 SQIVND (reference sequence). This CDR3 is 14 amino acids long. The CDR3 loop is CASSSTTGGYGYTF. The CDR3 DNA is TGTGCCAGTAGTTCGACGACAGGGGGGTATGGCTACACCTTC.

The chain joins TRBV5-6 to TRBJ2-3, with D perhaps TRBD1 (6 bases). The germline V gene encodes CDR1 SGHDT and CDR2 YYEEEE. CDR3 length: 16 amino acids. V dropped 4 bases and J dropped 3 bases, with 18 bases sitting between them. As DNA, the CDR3 is TGTGCCAGCAGCCTACCGCAGGGGATGAGGACAGATACGCAGTATTTT. Protein sequence: CASSLPQGMRTDTQYF.

The chain links TRBV7-8 to TRBJ2-1; D may be TRBD1 or TRBD2 (5 bases each). The germline CDR1 and CDR2 sequences are SGHVS and FQNEAQ. Trimming removed 5 bases from V and 8 bases from J, with 19 bases in between. The CDR3 has 15 amino acids. Written as DNA, the CDR3 is TGTGCCAGCAGCCCACGCAGGGCTCAGAGGGATGAGCAGTTCTTC. Translation gives CASSPRRAQRDEQFF.

This clone has only a few counts. This chain connects TRBV11-2 to TRBJ1-2; D unclear. With 0 bases removed from V and 6 bases from J, the gap between germline ends came to 14 bases. Germline CDR1 is SGHAT and CDR2 is FQNNGV. The CDR3 consists of 15 residues. The CDR3: CASSLDHGITNGYTF. The DNA for the CDR3 is TGTGCCAGCAGCTTAGACCACGGCATAACCAATGGCTACACCTTC.

This chain joins TRBV6-1 and TRBJ1-4; D not resolved. Per germline, CDR1 MNHNS and CDR2 SASEGT. V was clipped by 5 bases and J by 7 bases, with 8 bases between them. This CDR3 is 12 amino acids long. The CDR3 protein is CASSLRIEKLFF. Written as DNA, the CDR3 is TGTGCCAGCAGTCTACGAATTGAAAAACTGTTTTTT.

The chain employs TRBV10-3 and TRBJ2-7; D is undetermined. V lost 0 bases, J lost 4 bases, and 7 bases lay in between. The CDR3 contains 13 residues. Germline assignment: CDR1 ENHRY and CDR2 SYGVKD. For the CDR3, the DNA is TGTGCCATCAGTGAGTCTACAAGTTACGAGCAGTACTTC. This codes for CAISESTSYEQYF.

The chain recombines TRBV29-1 with TRBJ2-2; the D is unclear. V was cut by 4 bases and J by 0 bases, with 6 bases left in between. The CDR3 is made up of 13 amino acids. Germline V gene sequence: CDR1 SQVTM, CDR2 ANQGSEA. This CDR3 is CSVGPPNTGELFF. The CDR3 nucleotides are TGCAGCGTTGGGCCCCCGAACACCGGGGAGCTGTTTTTT.

The gene calls are TRBV21-1 and TRBJ2-7; no check of the table's D call, TRBD2, against the DNA was made. TRBV21-1 is described as a pseudogene. The CDR3 runs to 21 residues. Here the CDR3 DNA reads TGTGCCAGCAGCAAACCCAAGACTAGCGGGGGGGCGGCGGTGTCCTCCTACGAGCAGTACTTC. Amino acids: CASSKPKTSGGAAVSSYEQYF.

The chain links TRBV21-1 to TRBJ1-4; the table's D gene call, TRBD1, was not cross checked with the DNA. TRBV21-1 is annotated as a pseudogene. The CDR3 is made up of 19 amino acids. The CDR3 is CASNPGRAGKSSTNEKLFF. The CDR3 DNA follows: TGTGCCAGCAACCCCGGTAGAGCAGGGAAATCCTCAACTAATGAAAAACTGTTTTTT.

The sample holds a few counts of this clone. The chain has TRBV6-1 and TRBJ1-1; maybe TRBD1 (6 bases). V shed 8 bases and J shed 8 bases, with 15 bases lying between them. The CDR3 has 12 amino acids. Germline-derived CDR1 and CDR2 are MNHNS and SASEGT. This CDR3 is CASGFRGAEAFF. CDR3 coding DNA: TGTGCCAGCGGATTCCGGGGGGCGGAAGCTTTCTTT.

This chain links TRBV9 with TRBJ2-1; D may be TRBD1 or TRBD2 (6 bases each). Trimming cost V 1 base and J 10 bases, with 9 bases left between them. The CDR3 spans 12 residues. Germline V CDR1 and CDR2: SGDLS, YYNGEE. CDR3 protein: CASSVPGAEQFF. CDR3 DNA: TGTGCCAGCAGCGTACCGGGGGCAGAGCAGTTCTTC.

The rearrangement joins TRBV7-9 to TRBJ2-7, with D perhaps assigned TRBD1 or TRBD2 (5 bases each). In germline, CDR1 is SEHNR, CDR2 FQNEAQ (reference sequence). V lost 0 bases and J lost 0, with 9 bases in between. The CDR3 is 15 residues long. CDR3 DNA sequence: TGTGCCAGCAGCTTAGCCCCAGGGAGCTCCTACGAGCAGTACTTC. It codes for CASSLAPGSSYEQYF.

The chain carries TRBV4-1 and TRBJ2-3; 7 bases match TRBD2. V lost 1 base and J lost 1; bases outside the gene matches: 2. The V gene's germline CDR1 is MGHRA and CDR2 YSYEKL. The CDR3 is made up of 15 amino acids. As DNA, the CDR3 is TGCGCCAGCAGCCAAGTGGCGGGGGGCACAGATACGCAGTATTTT. Translating gives CASSQVAGGTDTQYF.

This chain connects TRBV30 to TRBJ2-7, with 9 bases lining up with TRBD1. The CDR3 totals 15 residues. Unmatched junction bases numbered 6, after V lost 2 bases and J lost 1 base. Looked up from germline, CDR1 is GTSNPN and CDR2 is SVGIG (reference sequence). Here the CDR3 DNA reads TGTGCCTGGAGTCCGCCGGACAGGGGTTCCTACGAGCAGTACTTC. It yields the protein CAWSPPDRGSYEQYF.

V usage is TRBV7-9 and J usage is TRBJ1-4, with 10 bases fitting TRBD1. The CDR3 extends over 16 amino acids. Germline lookup yields CDR1 SEHNR and CDR2 FQNEAQ (reference sequence). Trimming took 5 bases from V and 8 from J; bases not matched to a gene: 11. In DNA form, the CDR3 reads TGTGCCAGCAGCCCCCTCGACAGGGGGCTTCGCGAAAAACTGTTTTTT. Its protein is CASSPLDRGLREKLFF.

To note about this clone: The same CDR3 also results from other DNA sequences found in this sample. The chain has TRBV5-6 and TRBJ2-1; 8 bases agree with TRBD1. Germline V CDR1 and CDR2: SGHDT, YYEEEE. Unmatched junction bases numbered 3, after V lost 4 bases and J lost 3 bases. This CDR3 region has 14 residues. In DNA form, the CDR3 reads TGTGCCAGCAGCCCTGGGACAGGCTACAATGAGCAGTTCTTC. This encodes CASSPGTGYNEQFF.